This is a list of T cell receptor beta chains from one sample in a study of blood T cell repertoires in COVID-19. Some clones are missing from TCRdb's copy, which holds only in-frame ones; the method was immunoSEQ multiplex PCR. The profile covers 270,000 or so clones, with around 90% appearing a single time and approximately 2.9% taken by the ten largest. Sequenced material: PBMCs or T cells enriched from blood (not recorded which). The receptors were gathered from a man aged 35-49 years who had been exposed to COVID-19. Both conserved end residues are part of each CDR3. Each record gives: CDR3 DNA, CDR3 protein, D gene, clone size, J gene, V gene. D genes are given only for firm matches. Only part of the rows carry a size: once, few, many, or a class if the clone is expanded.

TGTGCCACCCGGACAGGGAGCTTCTCTGGGGCCAACGTCCTGACTTTC | CATRTGSFSGANVLTF | TRBD1 | . | TRBJ2-6 | TRBV11-3
TGTGCCAGCAGCCAGACAGGTTTTAATTCACCCCTCCACTTT | CASSQTGFNSPLHF | . | once | TRBJ1-6 | TRBV14
TGTGCCAGCAGCTCCGGGGTCCAGTACTTC | CASSSGVQYF | . | . | TRBJ2-5 | TRBV7-6
TGTGTCAGCAGCCAGGGGCCCCGCTCTGGAAACACCATATATTTT | CVSSQGPRSGNTIYF | . | . | TRBJ1-3 | TRBV11-2
TGTGCCAGCAGTTCGGGACAGGGGGGGGAAAAACTGTTTTTT | CASSSGQGGEKLFF | TRBD1 | . | TRBJ1-4 | TRBV27
TGTGCCAGCAGCGAGCGGCCTCGCAATGAGCAGTTCTTC | CASSERPRNEQFF | . | . | TRBJ2-1 | TRBV7-3
TGCGCCAGCAGCACCGGGACAGGGGGTTCCGATGAGCAGTTCTTC | CASSTGTGGSDEQFF | TRBD1 | . | TRBJ2-1 | TRBV5-1
TGTGCCAGCTCCCGGAAAGCGGGATACGGCGAGACCCAGTACTTC | CASSRKAGYGETQYF | TRBD2 | . | TRBJ2-5 | TRBV27
TGTGCCAGCAGCTTAGTCGGGGGTCGAGAGACCCAGTACTTC | CASSLVGGRETQYF | . | . | TRBJ2-5 | TRBV7-6
TGTGCCAGCAGTTTACAGGGGGTGAAGGGCTACACCTTC | CASSLQGVKGYTF | TRBD1 | . | TRBJ1-2 | TRBV28